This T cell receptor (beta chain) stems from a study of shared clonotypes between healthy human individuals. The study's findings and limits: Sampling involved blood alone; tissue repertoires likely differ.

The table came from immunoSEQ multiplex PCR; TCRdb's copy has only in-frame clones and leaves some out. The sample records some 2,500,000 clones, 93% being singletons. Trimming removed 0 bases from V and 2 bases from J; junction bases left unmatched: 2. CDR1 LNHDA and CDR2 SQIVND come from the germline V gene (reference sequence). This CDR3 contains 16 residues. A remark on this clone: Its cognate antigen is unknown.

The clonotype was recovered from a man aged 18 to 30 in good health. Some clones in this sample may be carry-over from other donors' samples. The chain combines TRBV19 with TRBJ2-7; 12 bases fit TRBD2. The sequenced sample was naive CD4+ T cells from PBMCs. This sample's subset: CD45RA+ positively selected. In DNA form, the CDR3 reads TGTGCCAGTAGTATAGAACGGACTAGCGGGACCTACGAGCAGTACTTC. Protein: CASSIERTSGTYEQYF.